This T cell receptor (beta chain) is from a study of blood T cell repertoires in COVID-19. Study-level information: Both acute and convalescent COVID-19 samples were obtained from the United States, Italy and Spain. From T cells, B-cell-depleted T cells, or PBMCs came the material, which was cDNA or gDNA.

Under the authors' procedure: Amplification with reference gene primers provided the estimates of nucleated cell counts. TCRdb's copy holds only in-frame clones and misses some; the assay was immunoSEQ multiplex PCR. That table gives V, J and clone size, and the DNA gave D and trimming. The table lists some 400,000 clones, more than 85% of them singletons. Trimming stripped 1 base from V and 5 bases from J, with 11 bases between. Germline-derived CDR1 and CDR2 are KGHSH and LQKENI. The CDR3 totals 14 residues. V is TRBV18 and J is TRBJ1-1; weak D call: TRBD1 (6 bases). Sequences were obtained from peripheral blood. The TCR was taken from a human donor in a cohort sampled during active COVID-19. This CDR3 is CASSPRGQGTEAFF. The CDR3 DNA reads as TGTGCCAGCTCACCACGGGGGCAGGGGACTGAAGCTTTCTTT.